What follows describes a single T cell receptor beta chain. Its antigen is still unknown. These data originate in a study of shared clonotypes between healthy human individuals. CDR1 is SGHTS and CDR2 is YDEGEE in the germline V gene. The CDR3 covers 13 residues. Trimming took 5 bases from V and 7 from J, leaving 13 bases between them. Findings of the study overall: The study found lower generation probabilities in non-shared clonotypes than in those shared by all four donors.

The authors divided CD4+ cells into CD45RA+ naive and CD45RA-negative memory subsets. This table comes from immunoSEQ multiplex PCR, and its TCRdb copy is limited to in-frame clones, with some not included. The data hold a few million clones, with more than 80% observed a single time. This chain connects TRBV5-8 to TRBJ1-5; maybe TRBD1 (6 bases). The TCR was taken from a man between 18 and 29 years old in good health. Some clones in this sample may be carry-over from other donors' samples. Sequencing input: naive CD4+ T cells from PBMCs. Regarding subset: CD45RA+ positively selected. The CDR3 region has the DNA TGTGCCAGCAGTAACAGGGTGATGCAGCCCCAGCATTTT. It codes for CASSNRVMQPQHF.